This record covers a single TCR beta chain. Its antigen is currently unknown. Its ends do not fully match the called genes, so a read error is possible. TCR beta VDJ and CDR3 profiling used genomic DNA as template. TCRdb used MiXCR to reprocess the reads, holding one entry per CDR3 protein. The sample gives tens of thousands of distinct CDR3 sequences, just over 70% of which show up once; approximately 78% is in the top ten. The sample comes from a study of CD8+CD57+ T cells in acquired aplastic anemia. Study details: When averaged, DNA from sorted CD4+ and CD8+ cells came to approximately 3.2 ug. Study-wide points: Around 30 sequences, all CD8+ CDR3, were shared between patients and controls.

It was patients with CD8+CD57+ cell expansion by flow cytometry who were chosen for sequencing. Patients were treatment-naive when blood was sampled. The CDR3 consists of 12 residues. Germline-derived CDR1 and CDR2 are SGHTA and FQGTGA. The J gene is TRBJ2-2, the V gene TRBV7-3; a possible D gene is TRBD2 (6 bases). The sequence came from a human donor with aplastic anemia. Sequenced input: sorted CD4+, CD8+, or CD8+CD57+ T cells (not recorded which) from PBMCs. Here the CDR3 DNA reads TGTGCCAGCAGCGGACTTGGCGGGGAGCCGTTTTTT. It codes for CASSGLGGEPFF.